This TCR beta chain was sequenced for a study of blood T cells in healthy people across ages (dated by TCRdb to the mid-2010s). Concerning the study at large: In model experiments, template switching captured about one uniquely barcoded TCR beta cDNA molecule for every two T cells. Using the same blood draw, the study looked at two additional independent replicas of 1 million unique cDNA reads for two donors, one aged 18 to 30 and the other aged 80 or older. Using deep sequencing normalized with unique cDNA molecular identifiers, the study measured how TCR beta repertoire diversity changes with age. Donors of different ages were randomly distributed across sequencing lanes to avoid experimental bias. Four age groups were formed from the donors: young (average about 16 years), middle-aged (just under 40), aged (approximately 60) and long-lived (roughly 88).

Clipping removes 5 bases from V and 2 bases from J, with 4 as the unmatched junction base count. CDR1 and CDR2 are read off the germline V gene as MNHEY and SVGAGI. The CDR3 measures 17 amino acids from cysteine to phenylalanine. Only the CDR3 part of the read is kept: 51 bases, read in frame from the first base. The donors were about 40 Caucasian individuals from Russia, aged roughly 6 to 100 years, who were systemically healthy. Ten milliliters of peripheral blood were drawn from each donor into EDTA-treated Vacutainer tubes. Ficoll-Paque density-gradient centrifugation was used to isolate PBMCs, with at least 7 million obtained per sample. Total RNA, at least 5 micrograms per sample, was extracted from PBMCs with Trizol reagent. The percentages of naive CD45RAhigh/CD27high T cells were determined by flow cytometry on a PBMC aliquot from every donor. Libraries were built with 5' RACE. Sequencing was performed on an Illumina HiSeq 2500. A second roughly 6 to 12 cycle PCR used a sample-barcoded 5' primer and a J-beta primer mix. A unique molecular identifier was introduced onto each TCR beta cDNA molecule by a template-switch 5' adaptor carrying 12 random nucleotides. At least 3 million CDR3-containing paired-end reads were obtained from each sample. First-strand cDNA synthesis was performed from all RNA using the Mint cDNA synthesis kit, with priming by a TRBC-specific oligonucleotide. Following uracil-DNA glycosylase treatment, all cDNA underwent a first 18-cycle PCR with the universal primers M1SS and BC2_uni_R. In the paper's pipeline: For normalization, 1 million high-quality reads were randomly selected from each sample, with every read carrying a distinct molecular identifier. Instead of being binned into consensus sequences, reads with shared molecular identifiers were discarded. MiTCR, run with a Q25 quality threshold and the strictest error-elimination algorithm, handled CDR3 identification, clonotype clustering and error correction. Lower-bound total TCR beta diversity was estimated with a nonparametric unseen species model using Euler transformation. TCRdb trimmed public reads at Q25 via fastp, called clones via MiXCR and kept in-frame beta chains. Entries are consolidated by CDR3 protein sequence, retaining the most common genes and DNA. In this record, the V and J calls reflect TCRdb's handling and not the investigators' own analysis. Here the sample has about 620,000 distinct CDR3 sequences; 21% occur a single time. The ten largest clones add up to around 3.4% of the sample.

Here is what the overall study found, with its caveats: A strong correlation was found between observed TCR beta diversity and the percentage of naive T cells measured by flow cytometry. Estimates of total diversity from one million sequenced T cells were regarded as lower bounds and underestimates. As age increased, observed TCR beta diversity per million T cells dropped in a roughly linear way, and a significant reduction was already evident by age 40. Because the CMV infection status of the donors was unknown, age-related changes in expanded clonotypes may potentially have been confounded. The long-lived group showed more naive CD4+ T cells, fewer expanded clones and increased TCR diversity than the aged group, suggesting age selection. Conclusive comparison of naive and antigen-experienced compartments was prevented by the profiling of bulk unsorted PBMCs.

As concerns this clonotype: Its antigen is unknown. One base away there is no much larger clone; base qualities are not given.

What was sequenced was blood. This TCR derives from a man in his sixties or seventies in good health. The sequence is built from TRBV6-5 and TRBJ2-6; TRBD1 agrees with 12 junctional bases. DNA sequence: TGTGCCAGCAGTCGGGGACAGGGGGCTACTGGGGCCAACGTCCTGACTTTC. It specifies CASSRGQGATGANVLTF.